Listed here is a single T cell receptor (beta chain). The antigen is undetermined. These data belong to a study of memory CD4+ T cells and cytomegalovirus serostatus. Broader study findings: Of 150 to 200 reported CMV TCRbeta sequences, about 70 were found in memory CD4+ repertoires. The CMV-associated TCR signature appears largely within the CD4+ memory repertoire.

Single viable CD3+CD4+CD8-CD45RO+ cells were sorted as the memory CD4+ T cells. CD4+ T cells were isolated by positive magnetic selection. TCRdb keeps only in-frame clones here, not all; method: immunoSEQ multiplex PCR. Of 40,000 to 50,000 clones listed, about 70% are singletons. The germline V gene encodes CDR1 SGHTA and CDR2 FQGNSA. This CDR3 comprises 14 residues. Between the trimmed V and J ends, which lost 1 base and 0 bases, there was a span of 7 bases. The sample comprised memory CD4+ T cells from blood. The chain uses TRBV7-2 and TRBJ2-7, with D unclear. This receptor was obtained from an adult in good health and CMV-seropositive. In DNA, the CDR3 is TGTGCCAGCAGCTTAGTGGTTTCCTCCTACGAGCAGTACTTC. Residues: CASSLVVSSYEQYF.